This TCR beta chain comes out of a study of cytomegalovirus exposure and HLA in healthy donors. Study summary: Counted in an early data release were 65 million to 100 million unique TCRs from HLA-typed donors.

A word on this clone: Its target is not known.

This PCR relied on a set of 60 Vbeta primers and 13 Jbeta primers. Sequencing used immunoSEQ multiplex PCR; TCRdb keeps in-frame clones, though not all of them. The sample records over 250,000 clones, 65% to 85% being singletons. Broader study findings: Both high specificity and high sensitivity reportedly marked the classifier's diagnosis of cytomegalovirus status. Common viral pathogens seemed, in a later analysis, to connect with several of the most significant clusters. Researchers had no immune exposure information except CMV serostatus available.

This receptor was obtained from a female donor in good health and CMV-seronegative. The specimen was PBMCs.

The CDR3 region has the DNA TGTGCCAGCAGGGGGAGGAATCAAGAGACCCAGTACTTC. Translating gives CASRGRNQETQYF. This chain links TRBV27 with TRBJ2-5, with D possibly TRBD2 on 6 matching bases. V was trimmed by 6 bases and J by 2 bases, leaving 10 bases between them. The length of the CDR3 is 13 residues. Germline V gene sequence: CDR1 MNHEY, CDR2 SMNVEV (reference sequence).